This T cell receptor beta chain was retrieved from a study of identical twins. This clonotype was detected only a few times. With template switching, a universal primer site was added, and the cDNA carried unique molecular identifiers. TCRdb re-derived calls from the 5' RACE reads in MiXCR, one entry per CDR3 protein. The profile covers approximately 530,000 distinct CDR3 sequences, with about 20% appearing a single time and approximately 0.52% taken by the ten largest. The sample was also reused in another study, on yellow fever vaccine responses in identical twins.

The sequenced sample consisted of CD4+ T cells sorted from blood. The TCR originated in a woman aged 18 to 35 in good health.

CDR3 sequence: CASSSGTGAGNTIYF. The CDR3 DNA reads TGCGCCAGCAGCTCCGGGACAGGGGCTGGAAACACCATATATTTT. The V call is TRBV5-1, the J call TRBJ1-3, with 10 bases aligning to TRBD1. V lost 3 bases to trimming and J lost 2 bases; unmatched junction nucleotides: 2. Germline V lookup: CDR1 SGHRS, CDR2 YFSETQ. This CDR3 has 15 amino acids.